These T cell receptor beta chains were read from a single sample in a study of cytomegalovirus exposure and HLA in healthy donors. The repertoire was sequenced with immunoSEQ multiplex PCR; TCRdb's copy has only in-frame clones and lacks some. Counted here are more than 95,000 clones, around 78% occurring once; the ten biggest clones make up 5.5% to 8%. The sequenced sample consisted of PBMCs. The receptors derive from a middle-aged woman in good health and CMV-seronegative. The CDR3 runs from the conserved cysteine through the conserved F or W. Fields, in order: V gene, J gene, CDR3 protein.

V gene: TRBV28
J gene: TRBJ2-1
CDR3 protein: CASRWTPDEQFF

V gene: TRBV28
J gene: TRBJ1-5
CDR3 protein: CASNIGQPPQHF

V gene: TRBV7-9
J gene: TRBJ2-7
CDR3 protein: CASSKPGQGPYEQYF

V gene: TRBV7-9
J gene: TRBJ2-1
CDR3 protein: CSSSLSTYNEQFF

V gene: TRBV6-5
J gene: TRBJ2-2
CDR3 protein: CASSWDRGTGELFF

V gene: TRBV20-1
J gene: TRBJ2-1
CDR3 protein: CSASTGNEQFF

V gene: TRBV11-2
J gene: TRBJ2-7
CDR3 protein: CASSPGTRSYEQYF

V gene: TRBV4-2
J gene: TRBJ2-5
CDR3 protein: CASSQGDRDSNQETQYF

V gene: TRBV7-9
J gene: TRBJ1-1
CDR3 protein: CASSLNRGTEAFF

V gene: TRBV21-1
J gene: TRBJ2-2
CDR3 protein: CASSKCRQENTGELFF

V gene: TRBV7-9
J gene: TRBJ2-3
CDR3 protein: CSSSLRRDRVITDTQYF

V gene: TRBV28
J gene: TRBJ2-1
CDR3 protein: CASSYRSSYNEQFF

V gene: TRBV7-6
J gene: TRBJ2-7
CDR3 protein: CASSQGQGGGGRQYF

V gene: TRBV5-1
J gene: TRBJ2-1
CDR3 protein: CASSLWGRLAGEGYNEQFF

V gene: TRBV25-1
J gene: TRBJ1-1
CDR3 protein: CASSEYRNGTSEAFF

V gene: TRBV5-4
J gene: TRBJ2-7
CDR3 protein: CASSTTSGRYEQYF

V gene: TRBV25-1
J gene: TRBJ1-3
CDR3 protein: CARPRLGGTQGNTIYF

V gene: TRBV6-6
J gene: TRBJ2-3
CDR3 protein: CASSYQRGSTDTQYF

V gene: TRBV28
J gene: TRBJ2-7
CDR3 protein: CASRGADRSAREQYF

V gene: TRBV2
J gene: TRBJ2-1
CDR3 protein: CASGTTSGIYNEQFF

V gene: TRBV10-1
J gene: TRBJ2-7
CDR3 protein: CASSGRLAGVEQYF

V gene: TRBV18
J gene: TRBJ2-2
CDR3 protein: CASSQMGQGAGGELFF

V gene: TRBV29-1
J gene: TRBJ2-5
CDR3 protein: CSVETSGQETQYF

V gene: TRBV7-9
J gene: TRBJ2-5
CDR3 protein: CASSLWYRVDQETQYF

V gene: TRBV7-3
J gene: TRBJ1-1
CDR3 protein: CASSLTGLGVSGTEAFF

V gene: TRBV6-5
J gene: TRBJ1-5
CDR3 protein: CASSPHTPSNQPQHF

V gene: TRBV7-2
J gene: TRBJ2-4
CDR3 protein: CASASGQAQNIQYF

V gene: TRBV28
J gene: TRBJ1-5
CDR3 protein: CASSYNSNQPQHF

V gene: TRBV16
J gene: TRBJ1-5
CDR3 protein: CASSPNQGATQPQHF

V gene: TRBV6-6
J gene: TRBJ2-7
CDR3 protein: CASSSGTGGRDEQYF

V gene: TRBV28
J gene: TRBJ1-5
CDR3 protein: CASSLFRRKYSNQPQHF

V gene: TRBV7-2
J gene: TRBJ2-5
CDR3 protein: CASSLQGGQTQYF

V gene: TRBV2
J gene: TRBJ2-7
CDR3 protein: CASRDRTGGSYEQYF

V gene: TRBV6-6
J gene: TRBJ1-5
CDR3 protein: CASSSLNRGPNQPQHF

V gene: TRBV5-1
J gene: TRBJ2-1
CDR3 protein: CASSLSRNEQFF

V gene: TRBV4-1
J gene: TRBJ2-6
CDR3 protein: CASSQGASRSGANGLTF

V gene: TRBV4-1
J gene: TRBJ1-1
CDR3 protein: CASSQDFRGLGDEAFF

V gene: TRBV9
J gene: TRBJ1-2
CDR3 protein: CASSVAPGANYGYTF

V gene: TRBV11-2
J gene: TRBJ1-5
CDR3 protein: CASSSHGGDSNQPQHF

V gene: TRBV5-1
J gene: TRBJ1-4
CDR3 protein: CASSPSGAGNEKLFF

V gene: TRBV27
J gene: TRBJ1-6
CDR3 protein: CASSTDRDNSPLHF

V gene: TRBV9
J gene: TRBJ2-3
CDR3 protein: CASSLGTSGSMDTQYF

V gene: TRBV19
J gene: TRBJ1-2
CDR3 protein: CASRNPDRGENYGYTF

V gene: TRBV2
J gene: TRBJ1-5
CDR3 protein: CASRVYSNQPQHF

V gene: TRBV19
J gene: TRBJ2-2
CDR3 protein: CASSMVGPGELFF

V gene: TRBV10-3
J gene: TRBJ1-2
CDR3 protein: CAIRRTGRFLGYTF

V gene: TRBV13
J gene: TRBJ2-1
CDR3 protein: CASSPDSSGTFYNEQFF

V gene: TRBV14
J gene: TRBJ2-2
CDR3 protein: CASSQAGYTGELFF

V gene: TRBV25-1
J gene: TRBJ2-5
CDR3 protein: CASSDFMSAGGSETQYF

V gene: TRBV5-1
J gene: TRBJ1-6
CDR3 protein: CARSKDPTGHNSPLHF

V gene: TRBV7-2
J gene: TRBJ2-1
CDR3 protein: CASSLAAPYNEQFF

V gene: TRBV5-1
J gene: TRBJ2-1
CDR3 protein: CASSISAGTGAINEQFF

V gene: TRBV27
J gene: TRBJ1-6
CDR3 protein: CASSLSGRGATRSPLHF